This TCR beta chain derives from a study of CD8 T cells in ankylosing spondylitis. Study-level results: In ankylosing spondylitis blood, a motif of seven to nine highly homologous TCR beta variants appeared characteristic.

This clonotype was observed many times. No antigen is known for it. Per germline, CDR1 SGHTA and CDR2 FQGNSA. This CDR3 has 11 amino acids. V shed 6 bases and J shed 1 base, with 3 bases lying between them. Libraries of TCR beta came from quantitative 5'-RACE with molecular barcodes. Using its own MiXCR run on the 5' RACE reads, TCRdb lists one record per CDR3 protein. The table records about 220,000 distinct CDR3 sequences, 25% to 30% of them present only once. The sequence was obtained from a male donor with ankylosing spondylitis or in good health (not recorded which). This chain links TRBV7-2 with TRBJ2-5, with D unresolved. Sequencing was performed on blood, either unsorted or a sorted T cell fraction (not recorded which). This CDR3 is CASRTQETQYF. The CDR3 coding sequence is TGTGCCAGCAGAACCCAAGAGACCCAGTACTTC.